These 30 T cell receptor beta chains share one sample of origin, sequenced in a study of T cell changes during pregnancy in multiple sclerosis. Profiled with immunoSEQ multiplex PCR; TCRdb holds only in-frame clones, not every one. The sample shows 35,000 to 45,000 clones, 92% of them seen only once. The source was CD8+ T cells from peripheral blood mononuclear cells, collected in the first trimester of pregnancy. Receptors originate from a female donor with multiple sclerosis, enrolled in a pregnancy study.

The chain uses TRBV10-2 and TRBJ2-3; D is unclear. The CDR3 length is 13 residues. The V gene lost 8 bases and the J gene lost 2 bases, with 11 bases spanning the gap. CDR1 WSHSY and CDR2 SAAADI come from the germline V gene. Written as DNA, the CDR3 is TGCGCCAGCGCATCTACTATCACAGATACGCAGTATTTT. Protein product: CASASTITDTQYF.

The chain links TRBV9 to TRBJ2-7, with a tentative D call TRBD2 (6 bases). The CDR3 is 13 residues long. Germline loops: CDR1 SGDLS, CDR2 YYNGEE. With 0 bases removed from V and 6 bases from J, the gap between germline ends came to 10 bases. The CDR3 loop reads CASSVVGGPEQYF. The CDR3 DNA is TGTGCCAGCAGCGTAGTCGGGGGACCCGAGCAGTACTTC.

The chain is built from TRBV5-4 and TRBJ2-3; maybe TRBD1 (7 bases). The CDR3 extends over 17 amino acids. Germline CDR1 is SGHNT and CDR2 is YYREEE (reference sequence). The germline V and J ends were trimmed by 1 base and 1 base, with 16 bases remaining between them. CDR3 nucleotides: TGTGCCAGCAGCTTGATCAGGGGGGACTCACGCACAGATACGCAGTATTTT. Protein: CASSLIRGDSRTDTQYF.

The chain uses TRBV7-9 and TRBJ1-2; 7 positions agree with TRBD1. V lost 5 bases to trimming and J lost 4 bases; unmatched junction nucleotides: 10. CDR1 is SEHNR and CDR2 is FQNEAQ in the germline V gene (reference sequence). CDR3 length equals 15 residues. In DNA, the CDR3 is TGTGCCAGCAGCCCCACTACAGGGGTTCCCTATGGCTACACCTTC. Translated: CASSPTTGVPYGYTF.

The J gene is TRBJ2-7, the V gene TRBV5-1; D possibly corresponds to TRBD1 (5 bases). Germline CDR1 reads SGHRS; CDR2 reads YFSETQ. Deletions cut 0 bases from V and 3 bases from J, with 7 bases between. The length of the CDR3 is 13 residues. The CDR3 DNA reads TGCGCCAGCAGCTTGGCACAGGACTACGAGCAGTACTTC. Protein: CASSLAQDYEQYF.

The chain employs TRBV9 and TRBJ2-7; 7 positions agree with TRBD2. The J segment lost 4 bases and the V segment lost 4 bases, leaving 11 bases of the junction unmatched. This CDR3 is 15 amino acids long. Per germline, CDR1 SGDLS and CDR2 YYNGEE. CDR3 DNA sequence: TGTGCCAGCAGCCCTTTTTACGGGACTACTTACGAGCAGTACTTC. Its translation is CASSPFYGTTYEQYF.

The CDR3 is CASSAPGDSSYEQYF. DNA for the CDR3: TGTGCCAGCAGTGCCCCGGGGGACAGCTCCTACGAGCAGTACTTC. V usage is TRBV2 and J usage is TRBJ2-7; tentative D call: TRBD1 (7 bases). V lost 4 bases, J lost 0 bases, and 13 bases lay in between. CDR1 and CDR2 (germline): SNHLY, FYNNEI. The CDR3 covers 15 residues.

CDR3 DNA: TGTGCCAGCAGCCTGAACCGGGACAGCTACGAGCAGTACTTC. This codes for CASSLNRDSYEQYF. The chain is built from TRBV7-2 and TRBJ2-7; 7 positions match TRBD1. J was trimmed by 3 bases and V by 5 bases; bases with no gene match: 7. This CDR3 has 14 residues. Germline V gene lookup returns CDR1 SGHTA and CDR2 FQGNSA.

V gene TRBV29-1 combines with J gene TRBJ1-5, with D tentatively TRBD1 (5 bases). V lost 4 bases to trimming and J lost 5 bases, with 12 bases between them. CDR3 length: 13 residues. Germline-derived CDR1 and CDR2 are SQVTM and ANQGSEA. DNA of the CDR3: TGCAGCGTTGGAGACAGCGACCATCAGCCCCAGCATTTT. Protein: CSVGDSDHQPQHF.

V and J are TRBV2 and TRBJ2-6; 8 bases match TRBD1. The V and J ends lost 3 bases and 7 bases, in that order; junction bases with no gene match: 5. Looked up from germline, CDR1 is SNHLY and CDR2 is FYNNEI. CDR3 length: 15 amino acids. The CDR3 region is CASSETGVVANVLTF. The CDR3 coding sequence is TGTGCCAGCAGTGAGACAGGGGTCGTTGCCAACGTCCTGACTTTC.

This chain joins TRBV27 and TRBJ1-6, with D maybe TRBD1 (6 bases). The CDR3 extends over 15 amino acids. Trimming pared 5 bases from V and 4 bases from J, leaving 12 bases between. Germline CDR1 and CDR2: MNHEY and SMNVEV (reference sequence). CDR3: CASSPYREYNSPLHF. CDR3 in DNA: TGTGCCAGCAGTCCATACAGGGAGTATAATTCACCCCTCCACTTT.

On this clone: The identical CDR3 is also encoded by other nucleotide sequences in the sample. The chain is built from TRBV6-5 and TRBJ1-1; D perhaps matches TRBD1 (5 bases). The CDR3 runs to 13 residues. Germline V CDR1 and CDR2: MNHEY, SVGAGI. The ends were cut back, 6 bases at V and 4 bases at J, with 12 bases in the middle. The CDR3 sequence: CASSPGGGTEAFF. CDR3 nucleotides: TGTGCCAGCAGCCCGGGGGGGGGCACTGAAGCTTTCTTT.

The CDR3 reads CASSLGRLANTGELFF. As DNA, the CDR3 is TGTGCCAGCAGTTTAGGGAGACTGGCGAACACCGGGGAGCTGTTTTTT. The V and J genes are TRBV27 and TRBJ2-2; a weak D match, TRBD2 (5 bases). There are 16 residues in the CDR3. Trimming took 2 bases from V and 0 from J, leaving 10 bases between them. Germline values: CDR1 MNHEY, CDR2 SMNVEV (reference sequence).

The CDR3 spells CASSQVTGEETQYF. In DNA, the CDR3 is TGCGCCAGCAGCCAAGTGACGGGGGAAGAGACCCAGTACTTC. The genes are TRBV4-1 and TRBJ2-5; TRBD2 is a possible D gene (6 bases). In germline, CDR1 is MGHRA, CDR2 YSYEKL. V shed 1 base and J shed 3 bases, with 9 bases lying between them. The CDR3 runs 14 residues.

Concerning this clone: One end of the junction fails to match germline, which may point to a read error. J is TRBJ2-3 and V is TRBV7-3, with a possible D match to TRBD2 (7 bases). In germline, CDR1 is SGHTA, CDR2 FQGTGA. CDR3 length: 15 amino acids. CDR3 nucleotides: TGTGCCAGCAGCTTAACGACGGGGGGCACGGATACGCAGTATTTT. Translating it yields CASSLTTGGTDTQYF.

With regard to this clone: The germline gene is not matched at one end of the junction; a read error may be the cause. This sequence joins TRBV15 and TRBJ2-3; TRBD2 matches 11 bases. Germline CDR1 is LNHNV and CDR2 is YYDKDF (reference sequence). The CDR3 contains 17 residues. The CDR3 here is CATSRGPDRSGGARRDF. The CDR3 DNA sequence: TGTGCCACCAGCAGAGGTCCTGACCGTAGCGGGGGGGCCCGGCGGGATTTT.

The J gene is TRBJ2-7, the V gene TRBV2, with a possible D match to TRBD1 (5 bases). Per germline, CDR1 SNHLY and CDR2 FYNNEI. The CDR3 runs to 15 residues. Trimming shortened V by 7 bases and J by 4 bases, and 20 bases separated the two germline ends. This chain's CDR3 is CASKKTALTEYEQYF. CDR3 coding DNA: TGTGCCAGCAAAAAGACAGCCCTGACTGAATACGAGCAGTACTTC.

The rearrangement uses TRBV11-2 and TRBJ2-5, with D perhaps matching TRBD2 (7 bases). CDR1 and CDR2 (germline): SGHAT, FQNNGV. V shed 8 bases and J shed 3 bases, with 16 bases lying between them. The length of the CDR3 is 14 residues. Written as DNA, the CDR3 is TGTGCCAGCTGGTTGGGGGGGGCCGAAGAGACCCAGTACTTC. It encodes CASWLGGAEETQYF.

The rearrangement joins TRBV5-1 to TRBJ2-3, with D maybe TRBD2 (5 bases). The CDR3 totals 15 residues. Trimming removed 4 bases at V and 1 base at J, with 13 bases between. Germline CDR1 and CDR2: SGHRS and YFSETQ. The CDR3 reads CASSPRGVGTDTQYF. CDR3 DNA sequence: TGCGCCAGCAGCCCTCGGGGAGTGGGCACAGATACGCAGTATTTT.

The V call is TRBV7-6, the J call TRBJ1-4; 9 nucleotides agree with TRBD1. The CDR3 is made up of 14 amino acids. The ends lost 4 bases at V and 8 bases at J; junction bases unmatched: 5. Germline CDR1 reads SGHVS; CDR2 reads FNYEAQ. DNA for the CDR3: TGTGCCAGCAGCTCGGGACAGGGAAACGAAAAACTGTTTTTT. Its protein is CASSSGQGNEKLFF.

This sequence joins TRBV19 and TRBJ2-3, with D possibly TRBD2 on 5 matching bases. V was shortened by 3 bases and J by 6 bases, with 13 bases between the two germline ends. Germline V CDR1 and CDR2: LNHDA, SQIVND (reference sequence). The CDR3 length is 14 residues. CDR3 nucleotide sequence: TGTGCCAGTAGTATTGGTAGTAGCGTGGATACGCAGTATTTT. It codes for CASSIGSSVDTQYF.

This rearrangement joins TRBV6-6 to TRBJ1-4; a weak D match, TRBD1 (6 bases). CDR1 and CDR2 from the germline V gene are MNHNY and SVGAGI (reference sequence). The V end was cut by 7 bases, the J end by 8 bases, with 14 bases between. The CDR3 spans 13 residues. CDR3 loop: CASKTGGGEKLFF. In nucleotides, the CDR3 is TGTGCCAGCAAGACAGGCGGAGGAGAAAAACTGTTTTTT.

The rearrangement links TRBV6-6 to TRBJ2-7; 9 nucleotides align to TRBD1. V shed 11 bases, J shed 5 bases, and the junction held 10 bases outside the gene matches. The CDR3 contains 13 residues. The germline CDR1 and CDR2 sequences are MNHNY and SVGAGI (reference sequence). This CDR3 reads CAARGTGLNEQYF. CDR3 bases: TGTGCCGCAAGGGGGACAGGGCTGAACGAGCAGTACTTC.

The genes are TRBV27 and TRBJ2-4; 11 nucleotides agree with TRBD2. J gave up 5 bases and V 7 bases, and 4 bases lay outside the gene matches. The CDR3 extends over 14 amino acids. From germline, CDR1 is MNHEY and CDR2 SMNVEV (reference sequence). The CDR3 sequence: CASTKTSGENIQYF. CDR3 bases: TGTGCCAGCACCAAGACTAGCGGGGAAAACATTCAGTACTTC.

The chain combines TRBV9 with TRBJ1-2, with 7 bases fitting TRBD1. Germline CDR1 SGDLS, CDR2 YYNGEE. This CDR3 is 13 amino acids long. V was pared by 4 bases and J by 4 bases, with 4 bases of the junction left unmatched. For the CDR3, the DNA is TGTGCCAGCAGCCCCCAGGGGGGCTATGGCTACACCTTC. This translates into CASSPQGGYGYTF. Supplemented by reference TRBV9 and TRBJ1-2, the full variable domain reads DSGVTQTPKHLITATGQRVTLRCSPRSGDLSVYWYQQSLDQGLQFLIQYYNGEERAKGNILERFSAQQFPDLHSELNLSSLELGDSALYFCASSPQGGYGYTFGSGTRLTVV.

The chain uses TRBV7-9 and TRBJ2-5; 9 nucleotides agree with TRBD1. J lost 6 bases, V lost 5 bases, and 10 bases had no gene match. This CDR3 comprises 15 residues. Germline assignment: CDR1 SEHNR and CDR2 FQNEAQ (reference sequence). CDR3 sequence reads: CASSTGTGIMKTQYF. The DNA for the CDR3 is TGTGCCAGCAGCACCGGGACAGGGATTATGAAGACCCAGTACTTC.

The chain recombines TRBV18 with TRBJ2-3, with 8 bases lining up with TRBD1. This CDR3 is 20 amino acids long. Trimming took 3 bases from V and 3 from J; bases not matched to a gene: 20. Germline V gives CDR1 KGHSH, CDR2 LQKENI. As DNA, the CDR3 is TGTGCCAGCTCACCGTCGGGGACAGGAAGTGAATTCGGCCCGACAGATACGCAGTATTTT. This codes for CASSPSGTGSEFGPTDTQYF.

The chain uses TRBV6-1 and TRBJ2-1; a weak D match, TRBD1 (6 bases). Germline loops: CDR1 MNHNS, CDR2 SASEGT. The V and J ends lost 4 bases and 3 bases respectively, with 10 bases between them. This CDR3 has 14 amino acids. The CDR3 region is CASSVKGVYNEQFF. CDR3 coding DNA: TGTGCCAGCAGTGTTAAGGGGGTCTACAATGAGCAGTTCTTC.

The genes are TRBV4-2 and TRBJ2-1, with D possibly TRBD2 on 7 matching bases. V was trimmed by 0 bases and J by 7 bases, leaving 16 bases between them. Per the germline V gene, CDR1 is LGHNA and CDR2 is YNFKEQ. The CDR3 is 16 residues long. In DNA, the CDR3 is TGTGCCAGCAGCCAAGATATCTGGGGGGGCCTGAATGAGCAGTTCTTC. Protein sequence: CASSQDIWGGLNEQFF.

The chain uses TRBV7-2 and TRBJ2-2, with no clear D. Germline lookup yields CDR1 SGHTA and CDR2 FQGNSA. V lost 1 base and J lost 5, with 5 bases in between. The CDR3 length is 13 residues. CDR3 residues: CASSLGGTGELFF. In nucleotides, the CDR3 is TGTGCCAGCAGCTTAGGCGGAACCGGGGAGCTGTTTTTT.